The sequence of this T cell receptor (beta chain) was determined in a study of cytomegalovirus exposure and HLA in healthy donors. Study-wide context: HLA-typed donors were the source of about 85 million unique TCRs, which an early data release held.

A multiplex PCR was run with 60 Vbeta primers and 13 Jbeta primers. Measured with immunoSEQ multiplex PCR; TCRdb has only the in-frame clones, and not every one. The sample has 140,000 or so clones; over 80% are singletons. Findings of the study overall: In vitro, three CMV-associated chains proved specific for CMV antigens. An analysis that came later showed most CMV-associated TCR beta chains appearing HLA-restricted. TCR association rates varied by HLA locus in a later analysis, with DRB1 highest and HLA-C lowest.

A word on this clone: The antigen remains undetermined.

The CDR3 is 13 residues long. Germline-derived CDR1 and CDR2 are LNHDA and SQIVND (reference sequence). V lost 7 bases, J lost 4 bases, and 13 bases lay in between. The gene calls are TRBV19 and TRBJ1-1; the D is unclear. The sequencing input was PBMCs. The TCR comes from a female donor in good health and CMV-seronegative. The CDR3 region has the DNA TGTGCCAGTAAAGCCCGGGTAGCCACTGAAGCTTTCTTT. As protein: CASKARVATEAFF.